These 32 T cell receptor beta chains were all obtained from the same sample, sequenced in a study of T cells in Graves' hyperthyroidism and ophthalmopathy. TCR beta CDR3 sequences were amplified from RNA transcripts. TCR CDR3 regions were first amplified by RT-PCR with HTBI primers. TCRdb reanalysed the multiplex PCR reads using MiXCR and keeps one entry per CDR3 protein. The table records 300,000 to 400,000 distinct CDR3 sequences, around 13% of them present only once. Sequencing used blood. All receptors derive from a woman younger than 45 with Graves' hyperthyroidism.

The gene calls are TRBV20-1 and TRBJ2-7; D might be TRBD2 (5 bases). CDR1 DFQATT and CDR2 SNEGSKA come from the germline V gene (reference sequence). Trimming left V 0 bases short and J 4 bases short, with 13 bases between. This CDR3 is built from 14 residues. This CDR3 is CSARDPGAVYEQYF. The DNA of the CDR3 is TGCAGTGCTAGAGATCCCGGAGCGGTGTACGAGCAGTACTTC.

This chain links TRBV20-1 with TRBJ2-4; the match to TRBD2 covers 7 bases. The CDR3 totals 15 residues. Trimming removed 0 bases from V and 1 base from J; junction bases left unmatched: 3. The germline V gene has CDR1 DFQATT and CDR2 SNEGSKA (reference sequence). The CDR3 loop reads CSARDGREAKNIQYF. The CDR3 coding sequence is TGCAGTGCTAGAGATGGGAGGGAGGCCAAAAACATTCAGTACTTC.

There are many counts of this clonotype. CDR3 protein: CASFGGYEQYF. CDR3 DNA: TGTGCCAGCTTTGGGGGCTACGAGCAGTACTTC. The chain joins TRBV28 to TRBJ2-7; D may be TRBD1 or TRBD2 (5 bases each). The V end lost 8 bases, the J end lost 3 bases, and 8 bases lay between the germline ends. The CDR3 extends over 11 amino acids. The germline CDR1 and CDR2 sequences are MDHEN and SYDVKM.

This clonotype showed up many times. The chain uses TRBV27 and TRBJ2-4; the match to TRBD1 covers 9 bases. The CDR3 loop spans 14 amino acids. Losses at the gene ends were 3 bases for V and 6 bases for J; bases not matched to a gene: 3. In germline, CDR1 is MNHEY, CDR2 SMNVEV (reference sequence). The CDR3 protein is CASSFRTGANIQYF. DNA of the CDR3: TGTGCCAGCAGTTTCCGGACAGGGGCAAACATTCAGTACTTC.

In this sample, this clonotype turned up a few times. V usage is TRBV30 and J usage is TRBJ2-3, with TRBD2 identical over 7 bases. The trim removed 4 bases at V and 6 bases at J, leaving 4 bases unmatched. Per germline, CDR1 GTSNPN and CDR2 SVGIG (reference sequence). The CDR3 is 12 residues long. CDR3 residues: CAWTAGEDTQYF. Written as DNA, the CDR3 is TGTGCCTGGACTGCGGGAGAGGATACGCAGTATTTT.

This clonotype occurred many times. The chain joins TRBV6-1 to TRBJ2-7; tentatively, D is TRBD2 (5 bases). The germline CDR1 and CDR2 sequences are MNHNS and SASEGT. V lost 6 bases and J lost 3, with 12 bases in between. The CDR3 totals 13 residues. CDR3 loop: CASRRPGNYEQYF. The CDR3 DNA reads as TGTGCCAGCAGAAGACCGGGGAACTACGAGCAGTACTTC.

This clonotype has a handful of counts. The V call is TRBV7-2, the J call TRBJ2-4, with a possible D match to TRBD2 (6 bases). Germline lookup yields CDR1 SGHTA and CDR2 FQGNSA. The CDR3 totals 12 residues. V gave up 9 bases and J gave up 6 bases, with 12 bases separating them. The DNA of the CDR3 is TGTGCCAGTCGGGAGTTCTCAAACATTCAGTACTTC. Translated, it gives CASREFSNIQYF.

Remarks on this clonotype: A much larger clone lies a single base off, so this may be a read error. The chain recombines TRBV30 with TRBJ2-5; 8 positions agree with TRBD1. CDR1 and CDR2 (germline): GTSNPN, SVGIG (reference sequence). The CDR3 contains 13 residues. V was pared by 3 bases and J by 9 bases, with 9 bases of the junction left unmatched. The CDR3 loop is CAWRDRVGEAQYF. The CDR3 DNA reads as TGTGCCTGGAGGGACAGGGTTGGCGAGGCCCAGTACTTC.

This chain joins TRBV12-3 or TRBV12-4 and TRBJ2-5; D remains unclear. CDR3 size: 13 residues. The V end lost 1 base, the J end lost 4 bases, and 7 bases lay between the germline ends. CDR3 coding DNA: TGTGCCAGCAGTTTAGGACATGCAGAGACCCAGTACTTC. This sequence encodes CASSLGHAETQYF.

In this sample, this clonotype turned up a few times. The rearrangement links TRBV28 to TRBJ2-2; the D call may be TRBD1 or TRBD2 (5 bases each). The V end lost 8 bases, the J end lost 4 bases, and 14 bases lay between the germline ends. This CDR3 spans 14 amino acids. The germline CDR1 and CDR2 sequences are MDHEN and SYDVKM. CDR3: CASLGGTLTGELFF. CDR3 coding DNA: TGTGCCAGCCTGGGTGGGACCCTCACCGGGGAGCTGTTTTTT.

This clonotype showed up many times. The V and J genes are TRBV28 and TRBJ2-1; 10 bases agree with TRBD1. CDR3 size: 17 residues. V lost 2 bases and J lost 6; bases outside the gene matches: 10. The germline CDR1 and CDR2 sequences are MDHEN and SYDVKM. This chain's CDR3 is CASSLIASGQGPNEQFF. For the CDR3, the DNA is TGTGCCAGCAGTTTAATCGCATCGGGACAGGGGCCCAATGAGCAGTTCTTC.

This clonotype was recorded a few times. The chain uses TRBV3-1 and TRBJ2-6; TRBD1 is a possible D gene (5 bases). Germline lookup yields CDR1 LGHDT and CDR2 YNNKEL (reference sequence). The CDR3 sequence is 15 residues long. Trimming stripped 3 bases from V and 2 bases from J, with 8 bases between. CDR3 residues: CASSQGLTGANVLTF. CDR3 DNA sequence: TGTGCCAGCAGCCAGGGGCTGACTGGGGCCAACGTCCTGACTTTC. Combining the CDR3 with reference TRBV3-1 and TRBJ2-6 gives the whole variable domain DTAVSQTPKYLVTQMGNDKSIKCEQNLGHDTMYWYKQDSKKFLKIMFSYNNKELIINETVPNRFSPKSPDKAHLNLHINSLELGDSAVYFCASSQGLTGANVLTFGAGSRLTVL.

The CDR3 loop is CASGRLDPSGELFF. The CDR3 coding sequence is TGTGCCAGCGGGAGACTAGACCCATCCGGGGAGCTGTTTTTT. The chain uses TRBV2 and TRBJ2-2; weak D call: TRBD2 (6 bases). The CDR3 spans 14 residues. In germline, CDR1 is SNHLY, CDR2 FYNNEI. V lost 8 bases, J lost 6 bases, and 16 bases lay in between.

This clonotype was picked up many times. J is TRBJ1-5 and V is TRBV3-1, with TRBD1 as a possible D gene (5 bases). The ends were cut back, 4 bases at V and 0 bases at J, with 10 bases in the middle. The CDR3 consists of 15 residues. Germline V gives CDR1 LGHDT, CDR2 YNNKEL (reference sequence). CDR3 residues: CASSRGTDSNQPQHF. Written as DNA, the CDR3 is TGTGCCAGCAGCCGCGGGACGGATAGCAATCAGCCCCAGCATTTT. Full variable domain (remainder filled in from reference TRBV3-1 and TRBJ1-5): DTAVSQTPKYLVTQMGNDKSIKCEQNLGHDTMYWYKQDSKKFLKIMFSYNNKELIINETVPNRFSPKSPDKAHLNLHINSLELGDSAVYFCASSRGTDSNQPQHFGDGTRLSIL.

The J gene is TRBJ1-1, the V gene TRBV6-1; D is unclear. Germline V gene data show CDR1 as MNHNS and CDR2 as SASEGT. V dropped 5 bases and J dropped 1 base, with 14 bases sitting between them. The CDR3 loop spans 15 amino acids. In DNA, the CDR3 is TGTGCCAGCAGTTTCGCCATTGACGGGAACACTGAAGCTTTCTTT. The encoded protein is CASSFAIDGNTEAFF.

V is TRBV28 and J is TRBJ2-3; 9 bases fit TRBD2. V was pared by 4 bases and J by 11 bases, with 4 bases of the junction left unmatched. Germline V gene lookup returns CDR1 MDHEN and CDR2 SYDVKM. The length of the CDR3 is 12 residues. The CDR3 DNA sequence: TGTGCCAGCAGTTCTAGCGGGAAGGGGCAGTATTTT. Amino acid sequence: CASSSSGKGQYF.

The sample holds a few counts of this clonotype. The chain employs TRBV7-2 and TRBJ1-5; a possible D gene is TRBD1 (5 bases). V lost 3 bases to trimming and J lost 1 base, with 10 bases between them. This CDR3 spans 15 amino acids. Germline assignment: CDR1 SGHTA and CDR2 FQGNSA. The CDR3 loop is CASSLSGLSNQPQHF. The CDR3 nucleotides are TGTGCCAGCAGCTTGTCAGGGTTAAGCAATCAGCCCCAGCATTTT. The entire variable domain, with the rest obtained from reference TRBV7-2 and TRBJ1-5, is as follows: GAGVSQSPSNKVTEKGKDVELRCDPISGHTALYWYRQSLGQGLEFLIYFQGNSAPDKSGLPSDRFSAERTGGSVSTLTIQRTQQEDSAVYLCASSLSGLSNQPQHFGDGTRLSIL.

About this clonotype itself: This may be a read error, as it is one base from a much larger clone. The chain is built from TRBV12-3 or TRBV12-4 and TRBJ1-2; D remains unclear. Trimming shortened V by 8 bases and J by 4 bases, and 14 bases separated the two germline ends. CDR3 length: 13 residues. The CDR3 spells CASSPGQPYGYTF. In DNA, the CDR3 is TGTGCCAGCTCTCCCGGGCAGCCCTATGGCTACACCTTC.

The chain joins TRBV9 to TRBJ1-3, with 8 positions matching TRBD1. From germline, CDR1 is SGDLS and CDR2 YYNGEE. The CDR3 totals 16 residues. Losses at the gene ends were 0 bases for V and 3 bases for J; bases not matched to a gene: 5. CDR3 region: CASSVDQGAHGNTIYF. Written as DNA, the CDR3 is TGTGCCAGCAGCGTAGATCAGGGGGCGCATGGAAACACCATATATTTT.

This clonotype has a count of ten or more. The CDR3 is CASSPITLAEGREKLFF. CDR3 bases: TGTGCCAGCAGTCCAATTACCCTGGCAGAAGGTCGGGAAAAACTGTTTTTT. The chain is built from TRBV28 and TRBJ1-4; D uncertain. V lost 5 bases and J lost 8, with 24 bases in between. Germline-derived CDR1 and CDR2 are MDHEN and SYDVKM. The CDR3 sequence is 17 residues long.

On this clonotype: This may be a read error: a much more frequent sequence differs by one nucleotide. CDR3 region: CASSSGTPNSGNTMYF. The CDR3 DNA reads TGTGCCAGCAGTTCCGGGACACCGAATTCTGGAAACACCATGTATTTT. The chain carries TRBV5-5 and TRBJ1-3; D perhaps matches TRBD1 (6 bases). CDR1 SGHKS and CDR2 YYEKEE come from the germline V gene (reference sequence). The CDR3 is 16 residues long. Variable domain in full (rest from reference TRBV5-5 and TRBJ1-3): DAGVTQSPTHLIKTRGQQVTLRCSPISGHKSVSWYQQVLGQGPQFIFQYYEKEERGRGNFPDRFSARQFPNYSSELNVNALLLGDSALYLCASSSGTPNSGNTMYFGEGSWLTVV.

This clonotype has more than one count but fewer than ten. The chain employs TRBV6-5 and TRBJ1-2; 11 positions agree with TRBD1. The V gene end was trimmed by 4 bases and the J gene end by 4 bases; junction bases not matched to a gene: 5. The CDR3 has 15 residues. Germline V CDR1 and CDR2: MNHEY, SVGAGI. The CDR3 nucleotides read TGTGCCAGCAGTTGGACAGGGGGCAGTGGCTATGGCTACACCTTC. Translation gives CASSWTGGSGYGYTF.

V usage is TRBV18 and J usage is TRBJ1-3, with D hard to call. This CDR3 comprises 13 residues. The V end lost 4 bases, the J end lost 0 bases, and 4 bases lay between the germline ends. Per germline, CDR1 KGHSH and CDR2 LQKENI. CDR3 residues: CASSHPSGNTIYF. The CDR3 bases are TGTGCCAGCTCACATCCCTCTGGAAACACCATATATTTT.

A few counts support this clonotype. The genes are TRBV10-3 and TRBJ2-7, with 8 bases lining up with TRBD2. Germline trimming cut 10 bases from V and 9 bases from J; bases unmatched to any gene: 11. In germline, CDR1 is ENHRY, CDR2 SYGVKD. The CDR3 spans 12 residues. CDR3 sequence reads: CATVAGPNGQYF. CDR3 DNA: TGTGCCACCGTAGCGGGACCCAACGGGCAGTACTTC.

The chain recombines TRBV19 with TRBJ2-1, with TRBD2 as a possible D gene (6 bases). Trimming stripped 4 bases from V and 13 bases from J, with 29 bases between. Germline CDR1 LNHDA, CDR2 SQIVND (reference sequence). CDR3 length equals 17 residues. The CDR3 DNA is TGTGCCAGTAGTACCCCGTTCGGGAGCGGGCGCTCCATTGAACAGTTCTTC. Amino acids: CASSTPFGSGRSIEQFF.

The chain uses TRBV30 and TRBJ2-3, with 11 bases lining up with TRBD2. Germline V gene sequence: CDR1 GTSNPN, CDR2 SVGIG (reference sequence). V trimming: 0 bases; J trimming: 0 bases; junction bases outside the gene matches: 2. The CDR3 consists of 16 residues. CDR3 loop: CAWSVGLAGSTDTQYF. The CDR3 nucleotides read TGTGCCTGGAGTGTAGGACTAGCGGGTAGCACAGATACGCAGTATTTT.

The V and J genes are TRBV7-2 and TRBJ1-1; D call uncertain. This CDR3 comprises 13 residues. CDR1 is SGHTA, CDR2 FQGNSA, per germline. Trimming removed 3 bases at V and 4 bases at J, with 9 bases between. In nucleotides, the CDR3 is TGTGCCAGCAGCTTGACTGCTATCACTGAAGCTTTCTTT. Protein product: CASSLTAITEAFF.

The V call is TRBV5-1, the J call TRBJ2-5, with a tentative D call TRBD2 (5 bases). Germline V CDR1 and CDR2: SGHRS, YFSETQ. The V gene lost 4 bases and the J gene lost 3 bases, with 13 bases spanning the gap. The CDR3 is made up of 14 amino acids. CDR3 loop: CASSTPDLEETQYF. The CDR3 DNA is TGCGCCAGCAGCACACCGGACTTGGAAGAGACCCAGTACTTC.

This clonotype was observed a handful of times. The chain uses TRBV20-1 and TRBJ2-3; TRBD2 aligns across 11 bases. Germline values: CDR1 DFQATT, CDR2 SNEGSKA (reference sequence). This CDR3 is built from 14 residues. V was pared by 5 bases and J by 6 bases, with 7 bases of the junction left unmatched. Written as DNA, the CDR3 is TGCAGTGCTGGCACTAGCGGGAGTACCGATACGCAGTATTTT. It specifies CSAGTSGSTDTQYF.

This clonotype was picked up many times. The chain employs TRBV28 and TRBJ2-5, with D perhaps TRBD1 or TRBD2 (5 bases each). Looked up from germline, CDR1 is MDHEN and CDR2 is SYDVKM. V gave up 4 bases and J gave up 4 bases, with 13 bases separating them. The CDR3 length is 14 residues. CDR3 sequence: CASSSVPGRETQYF. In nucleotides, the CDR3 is TGTGCCAGCAGTTCGGTCCCAGGGAGAGAGACCCAGTACTTC.

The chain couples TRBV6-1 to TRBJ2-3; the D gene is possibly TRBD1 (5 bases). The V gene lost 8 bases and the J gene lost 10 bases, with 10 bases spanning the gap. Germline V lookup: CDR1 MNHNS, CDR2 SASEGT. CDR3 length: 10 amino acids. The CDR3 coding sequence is TGTGCCAGCGGGGCCGAGGCGCAGTATTTT. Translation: CASGAEAQYF.

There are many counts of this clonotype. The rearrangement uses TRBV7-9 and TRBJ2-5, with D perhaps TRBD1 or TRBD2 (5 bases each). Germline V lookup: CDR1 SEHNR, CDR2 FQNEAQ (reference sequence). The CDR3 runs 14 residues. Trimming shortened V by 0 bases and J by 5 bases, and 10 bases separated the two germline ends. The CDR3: CASSLAGTGETQYF. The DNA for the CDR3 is TGTGCCAGCAGCTTAGCGGGGACGGGTGAGACCCAGTACTTC. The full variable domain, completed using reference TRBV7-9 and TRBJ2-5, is DTGVSQNPRHKITKRGQNVTFRCDPISEHNRLYWYRQTLGQGPEFLTYFQNEAQLEKSRLLSDRFSAERPKGSFSTLEIQRTEQGDSAMYLCASSLAGTGETQYFGPGTRLLVL.